A few counts support the clone carrying this T cell receptor beta chain. The antigen is not known. Per-sample yields of isolated PBMCs were at least 6.5 million. The data belong to a study of blood T cells in healthy people across ages. A second PCR of about 6 to 11 cycles used a sample-barcoded 5' primer and a J-beta primer mix. From the 5' RACE reads, TCRdb called clonotypes with MiXCR, one entry per CDR3 protein. The sample lists hundreds of thousands of distinct CDR3 sequences, 44% occurring once. Study-wide points: The unknown donor CMV status may have confounded expanded clonotype changes. It was held that the diversity estimates obtained from one million T cells were underestimates.

The trim removed 5 bases at V and 2 bases at J, leaving 5 bases unmatched. CDR3 length: 15 residues. Germline CDR1 is SGHTA and CDR2 is FQGNSA. Material for sequencing was blood. The chain couples TRBV7-2 to TRBJ2-3, with 9 nucleotides matching TRBD2. The sequence was collected from a man aged 60 to 75 in good health. The CDR3 region has the DNA TGTGCCAGCAGCGCCGGGACTAGCAACACAGATACGCAGTATTTT. Translation: CASSAGTSNTDTQYF.